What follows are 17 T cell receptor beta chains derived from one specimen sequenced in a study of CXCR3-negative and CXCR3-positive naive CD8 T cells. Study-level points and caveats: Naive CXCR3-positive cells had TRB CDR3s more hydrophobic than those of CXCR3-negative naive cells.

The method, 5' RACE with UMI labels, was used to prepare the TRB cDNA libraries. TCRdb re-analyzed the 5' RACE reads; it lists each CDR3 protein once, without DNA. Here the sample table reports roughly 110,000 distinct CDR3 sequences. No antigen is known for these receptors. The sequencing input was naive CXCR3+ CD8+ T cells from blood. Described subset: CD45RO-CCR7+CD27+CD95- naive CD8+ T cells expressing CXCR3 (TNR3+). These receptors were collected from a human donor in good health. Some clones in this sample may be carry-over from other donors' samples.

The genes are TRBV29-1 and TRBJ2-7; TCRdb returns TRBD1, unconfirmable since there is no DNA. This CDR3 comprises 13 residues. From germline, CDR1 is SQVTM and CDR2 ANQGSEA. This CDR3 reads CSVEGDRANEQYF.

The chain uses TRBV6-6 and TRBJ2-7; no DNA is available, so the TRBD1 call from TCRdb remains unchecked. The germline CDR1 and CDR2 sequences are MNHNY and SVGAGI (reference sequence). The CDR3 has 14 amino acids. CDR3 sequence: CASSQTGSINEQYF.

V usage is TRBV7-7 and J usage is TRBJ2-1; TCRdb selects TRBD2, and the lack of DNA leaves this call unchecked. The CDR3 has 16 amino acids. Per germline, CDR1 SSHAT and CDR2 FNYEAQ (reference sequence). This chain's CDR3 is CASSSGLSGRDNEQFF.

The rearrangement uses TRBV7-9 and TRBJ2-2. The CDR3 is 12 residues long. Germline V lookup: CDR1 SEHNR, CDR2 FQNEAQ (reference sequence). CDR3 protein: CASSGATGELFF.

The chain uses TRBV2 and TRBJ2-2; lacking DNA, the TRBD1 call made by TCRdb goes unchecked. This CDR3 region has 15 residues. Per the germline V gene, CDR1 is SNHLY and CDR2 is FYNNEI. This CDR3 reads CASSLRGQNTGELFF.

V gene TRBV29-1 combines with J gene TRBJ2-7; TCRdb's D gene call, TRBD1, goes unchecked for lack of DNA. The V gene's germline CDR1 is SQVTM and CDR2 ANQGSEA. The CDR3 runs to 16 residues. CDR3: CSVVGGGRQGFYEQYF.

CDR3 residues: CASSLKRTYNEQFF. The gene calls are TRBV28 and TRBJ2-1; with no DNA, the TCRdb D assignment of TRBD2 cannot be verified. The V gene's germline CDR1 is MDHEN and CDR2 SYDVKM. The CDR3 spans 14 residues. Looking up the rest from reference TRBV28 and TRBJ2-1 gives the full variable domain: DVKVTQSSRYLVKRTGEKVFLECVQDMDHENMFWYRQDPGLGLRLIYFSYDVKMKEKGDIPEGYSVSREKKERFSLILESASTNQTSMYLCASSLKRTYNEQFFGPGTRLTVL.

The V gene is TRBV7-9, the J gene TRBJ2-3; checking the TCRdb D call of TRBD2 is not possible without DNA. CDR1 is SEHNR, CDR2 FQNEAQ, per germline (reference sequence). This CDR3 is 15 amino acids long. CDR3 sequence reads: CASPVSGSGTDTQYF.

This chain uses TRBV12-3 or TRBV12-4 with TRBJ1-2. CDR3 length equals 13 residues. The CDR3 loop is CASSPTTGYGYTF.

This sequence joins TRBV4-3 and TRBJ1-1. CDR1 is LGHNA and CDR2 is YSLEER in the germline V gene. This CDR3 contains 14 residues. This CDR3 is CASSQDRTNTEAFF.

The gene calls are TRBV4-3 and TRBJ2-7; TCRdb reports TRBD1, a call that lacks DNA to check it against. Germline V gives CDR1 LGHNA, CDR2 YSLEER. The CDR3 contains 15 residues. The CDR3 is CASSQANRGGYEQYF.

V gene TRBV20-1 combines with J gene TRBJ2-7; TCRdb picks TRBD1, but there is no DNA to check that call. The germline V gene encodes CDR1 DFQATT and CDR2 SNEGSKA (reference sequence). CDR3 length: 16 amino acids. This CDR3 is CSARDPSGTGFDEQYF.

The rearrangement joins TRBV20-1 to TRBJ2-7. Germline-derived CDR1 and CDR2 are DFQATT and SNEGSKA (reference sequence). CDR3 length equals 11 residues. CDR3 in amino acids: CSAREAREQYF.

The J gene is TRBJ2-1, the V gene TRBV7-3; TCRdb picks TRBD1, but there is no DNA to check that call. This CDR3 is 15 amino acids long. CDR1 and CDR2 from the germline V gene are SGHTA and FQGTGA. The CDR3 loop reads CASSSLGTGVDEQFF.

The CDR3 sequence is CASGLAGGGITEAFF. The V and J genes are TRBV12-5 and TRBJ1-1; TCRdb returns TRBD1, unconfirmable since there is no DNA. This CDR3 has 15 amino acids. The V gene's germline CDR1 is LGHNT and CDR2 FRNRAP.

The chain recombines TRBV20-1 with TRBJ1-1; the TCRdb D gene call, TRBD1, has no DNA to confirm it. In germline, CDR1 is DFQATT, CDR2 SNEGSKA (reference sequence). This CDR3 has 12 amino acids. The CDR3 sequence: CSAPGGLTEAFF.

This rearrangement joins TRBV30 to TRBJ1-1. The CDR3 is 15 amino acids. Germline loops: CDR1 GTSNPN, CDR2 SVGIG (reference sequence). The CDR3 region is CAWSSMGQWSTEAFF.